One and the same sample provided the 9 T cell receptor beta chains below, sequenced in a study of T-cell reconstitution after alpha-beta-depleted transplantation in children. Preparation of the TCRbeta library was carried out with unique molecular identifiers. TCRdb reanalysed the PCR reads using MiXCR and keeps one entry per CDR3 protein. This repertoire shows approximately 650,000 distinct CDR3 sequences, roughly 14% found once; its top ten account for about 0.79%. The sample was PBMCs, taken before TCRalphabeta/CD19-depleted stem cell transplant. These receptors were collected from a girl between 2 and 10 years old with congenital amegakaryocytic thrombocytopenia, due to receive a stem cell transplant.

Remarks on this clonotype: The missing conserved phenylalanine or tryptophan at the end of this CDR3 makes a read error likely. The chain links TRBV12-3 or TRBV12-4 to TRBJ2-1; either TRBD1 or TRBD2 may fit D (5 bases each). Trimming pared 3 bases from V and 6 bases from J, leaving 9 bases between. The CDR3 consists of 13 residues. CDR3 sequence (DNA): TGTGCCAGCAGTTTCGGGGCAGTCAATGAGCAGTTCCTC. This sequence encodes CASSFGAVNEQFL.

With regard to this clonotype: The junction departs from the called germline gene at one end, perhaps through a read error. The chain has TRBV12-3 or TRBV12-4 and TRBJ2-7; 11 bases are shared with TRBD2. CDR3 size: 15 residues. The CDR3 is CASSSTSGVNYERYF. Written as DNA, the CDR3 is TGTGCCAGCAGTTCGACTAGCGGGGTAAACTACGAGCGGTACTTC.

This clonotype was observed many times. The rearrangement uses TRBV12-3 or TRBV12-4 and TRBJ2-3; a weak D match, TRBD2 (5 bases). V was pared by 5 bases and J by 10 bases, with 16 bases between. This CDR3 has 13 residues. CDR3 sequence reads: CASSLGLARAQYF. CDR3 nucleotides: TGTGCCAGCAGTCTTGGACTGGCCCGAGCGCAGTATTTT.

V usage is TRBV7-9 and J usage is TRBJ2-3; D not certain. CDR1 and CDR2 (germline): SEHNR, FQNEAQ (reference sequence). This CDR3 comprises 14 residues. The V and J ends lost 1 base and 2 bases respectively, with 7 bases between them. The CDR3 coding sequence is TGTGCCAGCAGCTTAGTCGATATCACAGATACGCAGTATTTT. It is translated as CASSLVDITDTQYF. Combining the CDR3 with reference TRBV7-9 and TRBJ2-3 gives the whole variable domain DTGVSQNPRHKITKRGQNVTFRCDPISEHNRLYWYRQTLGQGPEFLTYFQNEAQLEKSRLLSDRFSAERPKGSFSTLEIQRTEQGDSAMYLCASSLVDITDTQYFGPGTRLTVL.

This clonotype appeared many times. The gene calls are TRBV5-1 and TRBJ2-1, with D perhaps matching TRBD2 (5 bases). Trimming left V 5 bases short and J 3 bases short, with 12 bases between. CDR1 is SGHRS, CDR2 YFSETQ, per germline. The CDR3 consists of 14 residues. The CDR3 DNA reads TGCGCCAGCAGACGAGAGGACTTCTACAATGAGCAGTTCTTC. This codes for CASRREDFYNEQFF. The entire variable domain, with the rest obtained from reference TRBV5-1 and TRBJ2-1, is as follows: KAGVTQTPRYLIKTRGQQVTLSCSPISGHRSVSWYQQTPGQGLQFLFEYFSETQRNKGNFPGRFSGRQFSNSRSEMNVSTLELGDSALYLCASRREDFYNEQFFGPGTRLTVL.

This clonotype has ten or more counts. The chain combines TRBV5-1 with TRBJ2-1; 14 bases agree with TRBD2. The CDR3 extends over 17 amino acids. Germline loops: CDR1 SGHRS, CDR2 YFSETQ. The V and J ends lost 5 bases and 8 bases, in that order; junction bases with no gene match: 12. Here the CDR3 DNA reads TGCGCCAGCAGGCTTTTTCCGGGACTAGCGGGAGCGGATGAGCAGTTCTTC. Residues: CASRLFPGLAGADEQFF.

This clonotype was picked up a small number of times. The chain joins TRBV20-1 to TRBJ2-2; possible D gene TRBD1, 5 bases. The CDR3 is 13 residues long. Trimming cost V 3 bases and J 4 bases, with 9 bases left between them. Germline CDR1 and CDR2: DFQATT and SNEGSKA (reference sequence). The CDR3 loop is CSASLRATGELFF. Here the CDR3 DNA reads TGCAGTGCTAGCCTCAGGGCCACCGGGGAGCTGTTTTTT.

This clonotype has only a few counts. CDR3 in DNA: TGTGCCAGCAGCTTCAGCGGGACGTACTCAGATACGCAGTATTTT. The encoded protein is CASSFSGTYSDTQYF. The J gene is TRBJ2-3, the V gene TRBV7-6, with TRBD2 matching over 7 bases. The CDR3 has 15 amino acids. Germline CDR1 reads SGHVS; CDR2 reads FNYEAQ. V shed 3 bases and J 4 bases; nucleotides not matched to a gene: 7.

V and J are TRBV12-3 or TRBV12-4 and TRBJ2-1; 8 bases line up with TRBD2. V lost 7 bases to trimming and J lost 8 bases; unmatched junction nucleotides: 13. This CDR3 comprises 15 residues. CDR3 sequence reads: CASIFSGIPWDEQFF. As DNA, the CDR3 is TGTGCCAGCATCTTTAGCGGGATACCTTGGGATGAGCAGTTCTTC.